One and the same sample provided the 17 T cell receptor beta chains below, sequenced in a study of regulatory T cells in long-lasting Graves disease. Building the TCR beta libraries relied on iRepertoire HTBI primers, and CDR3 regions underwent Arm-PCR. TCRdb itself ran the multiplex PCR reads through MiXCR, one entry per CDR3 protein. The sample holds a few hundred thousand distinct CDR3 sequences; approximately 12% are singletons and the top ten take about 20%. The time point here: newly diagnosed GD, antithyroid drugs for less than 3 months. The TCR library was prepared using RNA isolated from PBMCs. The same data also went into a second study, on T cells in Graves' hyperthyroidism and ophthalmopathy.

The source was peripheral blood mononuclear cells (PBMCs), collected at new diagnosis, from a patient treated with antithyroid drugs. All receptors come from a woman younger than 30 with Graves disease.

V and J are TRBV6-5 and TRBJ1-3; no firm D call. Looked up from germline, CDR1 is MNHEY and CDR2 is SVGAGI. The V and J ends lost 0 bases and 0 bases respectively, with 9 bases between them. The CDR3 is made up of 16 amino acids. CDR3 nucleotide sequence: TGTGCCAGCAGTTACTCGTCAGGCTCCTCTGGAAACACCATATATTTT. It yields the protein CASSYSSGSSGNTIYF.

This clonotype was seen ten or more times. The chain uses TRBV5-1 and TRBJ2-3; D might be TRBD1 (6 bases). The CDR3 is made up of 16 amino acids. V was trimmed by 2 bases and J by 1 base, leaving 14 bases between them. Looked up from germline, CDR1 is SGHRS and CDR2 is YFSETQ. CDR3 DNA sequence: TGCGCCAGCAGCTTTCAGGCAGGGGCCCGCACAGATACGCAGTATTTT. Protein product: CASSFQAGARTDTQYF. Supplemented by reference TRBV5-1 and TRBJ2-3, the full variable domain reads KAGVTQTPRYLIKTRGQQVTLSCSPISGHRSVSWYQQTPGQGLQFLFEYFSETQRNKGNFPGRFSGRQFSNSRSEMNVSTLELGDSALYLCASSFQAGARTDTQYFGPGTRLTVL.

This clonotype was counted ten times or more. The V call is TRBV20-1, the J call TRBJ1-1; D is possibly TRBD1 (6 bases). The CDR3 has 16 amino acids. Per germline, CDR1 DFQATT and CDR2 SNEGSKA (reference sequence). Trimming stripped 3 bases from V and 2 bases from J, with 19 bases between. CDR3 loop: CSARFRRQGINTEAFF. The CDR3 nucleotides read TGCAGTGCTAGGTTTCGTCGTCAGGGGATAAACACTGAAGCTTTCTTT.

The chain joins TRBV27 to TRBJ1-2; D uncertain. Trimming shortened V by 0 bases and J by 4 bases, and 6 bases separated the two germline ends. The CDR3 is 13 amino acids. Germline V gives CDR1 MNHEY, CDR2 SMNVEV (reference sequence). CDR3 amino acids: CASSLSGAYGYTF. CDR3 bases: TGTGCCAGCAGTTTATCGGGCGCCTATGGCTACACCTTC.

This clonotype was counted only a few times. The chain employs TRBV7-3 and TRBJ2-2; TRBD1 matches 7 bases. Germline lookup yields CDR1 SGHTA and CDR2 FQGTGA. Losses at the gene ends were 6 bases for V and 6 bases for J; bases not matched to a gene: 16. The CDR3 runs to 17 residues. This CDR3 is CASRLPADRRRAGELFF. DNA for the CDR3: TGTGCCAGCAGACTCCCTGCGGACAGGCGACGGGCCGGGGAGCTGTTTTTT.

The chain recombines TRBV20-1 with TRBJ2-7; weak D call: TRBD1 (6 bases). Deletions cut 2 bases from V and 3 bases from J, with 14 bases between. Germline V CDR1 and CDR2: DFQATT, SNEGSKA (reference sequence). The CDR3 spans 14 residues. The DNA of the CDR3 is TGCAGTGCTAGAAAGGTTAGGGACAACTACGAGCAGTACTTC. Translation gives CSARKVRDNYEQYF.

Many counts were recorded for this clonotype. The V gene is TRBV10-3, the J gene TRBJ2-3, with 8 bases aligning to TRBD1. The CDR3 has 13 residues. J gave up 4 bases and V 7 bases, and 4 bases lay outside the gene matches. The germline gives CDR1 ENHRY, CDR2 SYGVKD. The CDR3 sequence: CAINGQGSDTQYF. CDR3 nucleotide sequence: TGTGCCATCAACGGACAGGGTTCAGATACGCAGTATTTT.

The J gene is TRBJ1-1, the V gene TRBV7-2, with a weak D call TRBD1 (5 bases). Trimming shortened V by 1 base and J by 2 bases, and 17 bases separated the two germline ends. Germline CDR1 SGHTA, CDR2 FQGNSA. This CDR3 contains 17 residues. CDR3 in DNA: TGTGCCAGCAGCTTAGGAGGGGCTGGTTTGAGAAACACTGAAGCTTTCTTT. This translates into CASSLGGAGLRNTEAFF.

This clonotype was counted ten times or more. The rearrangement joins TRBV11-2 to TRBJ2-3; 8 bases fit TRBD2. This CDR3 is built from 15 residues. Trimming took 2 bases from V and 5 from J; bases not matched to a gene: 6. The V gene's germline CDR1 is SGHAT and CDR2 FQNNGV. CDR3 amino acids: CASSLLAGWGDTQYF. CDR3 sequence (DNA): TGTGCCAGCAGCTTACTAGCGGGTTGGGGAGATACGCAGTATTTT.

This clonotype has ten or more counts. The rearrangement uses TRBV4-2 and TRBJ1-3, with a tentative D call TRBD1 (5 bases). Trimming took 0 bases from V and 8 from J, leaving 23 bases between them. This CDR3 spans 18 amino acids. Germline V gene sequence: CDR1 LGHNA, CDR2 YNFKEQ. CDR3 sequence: CASSQERGDLLRKDTIYF. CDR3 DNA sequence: TGTGCCAGCAGCCAAGAAAGAGGGGACTTACTCCGAAAAGACACCATATATTTT.

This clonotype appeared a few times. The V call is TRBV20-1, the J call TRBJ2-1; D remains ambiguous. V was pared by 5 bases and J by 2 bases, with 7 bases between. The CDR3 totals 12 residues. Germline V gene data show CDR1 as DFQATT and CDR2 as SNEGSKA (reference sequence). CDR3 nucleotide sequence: TGCAGTGCTTTGACTCCCTACAATGAGCAGTTCTTC. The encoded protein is CSALTPYNEQFF.

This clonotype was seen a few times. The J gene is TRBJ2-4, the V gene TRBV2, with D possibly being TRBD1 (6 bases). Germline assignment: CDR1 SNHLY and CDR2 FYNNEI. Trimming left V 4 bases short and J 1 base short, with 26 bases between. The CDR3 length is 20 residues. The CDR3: CASSVPGHSVEVRAKNIQYF. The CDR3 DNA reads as TGTGCCAGCAGTGTCCCGGGACATTCTGTGGAGGTTCGGGCCAAAAACATTCAGTACTTC.

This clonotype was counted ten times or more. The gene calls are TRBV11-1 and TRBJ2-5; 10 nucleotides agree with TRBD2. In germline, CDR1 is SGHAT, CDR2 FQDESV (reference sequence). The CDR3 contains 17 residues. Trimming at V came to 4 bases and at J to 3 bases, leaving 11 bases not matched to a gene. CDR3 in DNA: TGTGCCAGCAGCTCACACTCGACTAGCGGGCCCAAAGAGACCCAGTACTTC. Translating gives CASSSHSTSGPKETQYF. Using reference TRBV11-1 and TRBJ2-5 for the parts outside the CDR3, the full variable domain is EAEVAQSPRYKITEKSQAVAFWCDPISGHATLYWYRQILGQGPELLVQFQDESVVDDSQLPKDRFSAERLKGVDSTLKIQPAELGDSAMYLCASSSHSTSGPKETQYFGPGTRLLVL.

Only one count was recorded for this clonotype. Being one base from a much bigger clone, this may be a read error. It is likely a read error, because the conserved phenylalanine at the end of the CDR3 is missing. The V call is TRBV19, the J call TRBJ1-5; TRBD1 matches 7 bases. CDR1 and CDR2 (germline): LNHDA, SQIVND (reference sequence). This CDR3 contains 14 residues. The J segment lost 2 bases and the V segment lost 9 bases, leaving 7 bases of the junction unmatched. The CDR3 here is CASSRDSGNQPQHL. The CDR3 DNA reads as TGTGCCAGCAGCCGGGACAGCGGCAATCAGCCCCAGCATCTT.

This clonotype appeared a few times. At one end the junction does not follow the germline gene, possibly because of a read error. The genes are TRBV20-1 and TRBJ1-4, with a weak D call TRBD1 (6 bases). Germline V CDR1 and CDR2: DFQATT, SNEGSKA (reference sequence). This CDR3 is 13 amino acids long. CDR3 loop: CSARGGLSEKLFF. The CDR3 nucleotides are TGCAGTGCGAGAGGGGGTTTGAGTGAAAAACTGTTTTTT.

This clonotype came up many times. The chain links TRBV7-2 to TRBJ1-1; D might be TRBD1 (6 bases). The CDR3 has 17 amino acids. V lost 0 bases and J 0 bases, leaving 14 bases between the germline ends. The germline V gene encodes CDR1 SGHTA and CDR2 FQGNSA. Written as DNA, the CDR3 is TGTGCCAGCAGCTTAGCGGGGACACTTGGCATGAACACTGAAGCTTTCTTT. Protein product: CASSLAGTLGMNTEAFF.

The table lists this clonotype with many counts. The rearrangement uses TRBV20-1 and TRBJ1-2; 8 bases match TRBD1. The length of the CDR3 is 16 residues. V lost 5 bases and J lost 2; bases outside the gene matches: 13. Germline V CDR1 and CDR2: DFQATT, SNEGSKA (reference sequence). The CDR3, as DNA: TGCAGTGCTGGAACCTCAAGGGCAGGGGGCAACTATGGCTACACCTTC. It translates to CSAGTSRAGGNYGYTF.